The table lists the clone carrying this TCR beta chain with a few counts. No antigen is known for it. This entry is derived from a study of identical twins. Points from the study as a whole: Sequences that were out-of-frame, alpha and twin-shared displayed an excess of low generation probability.

The CDR3 totals 15 residues. The V gene's germline CDR1 is SGHAT and CDR2 FQDESV (reference sequence). The junction had 6 bases not matched to a gene; V was cut back by 4 bases and J by 7 bases. Via MiXCR, TCRdb re-called the 5' RACE reads, giving one row per CDR3 protein. The repertoire holds hundreds of thousands of distinct CDR3 sequences, with about a fifth as singletons. The data were also submitted as part of a second study, on yellow fever vaccine responses in identical twins.

This chain connects TRBV11-1 to TRBJ2-1, with 11 positions matching TRBD2. Sequencing input: CD4+ T cells sorted from blood. This TCR came from a woman aged 18 to 35 in good health. The CDR3 region is CASSSRLAGSNEQFF. Written as DNA, the CDR3 is TGTGCCAGCAGCTCAAGACTAGCGGGGAGTAATGAGCAGTTCTTC.